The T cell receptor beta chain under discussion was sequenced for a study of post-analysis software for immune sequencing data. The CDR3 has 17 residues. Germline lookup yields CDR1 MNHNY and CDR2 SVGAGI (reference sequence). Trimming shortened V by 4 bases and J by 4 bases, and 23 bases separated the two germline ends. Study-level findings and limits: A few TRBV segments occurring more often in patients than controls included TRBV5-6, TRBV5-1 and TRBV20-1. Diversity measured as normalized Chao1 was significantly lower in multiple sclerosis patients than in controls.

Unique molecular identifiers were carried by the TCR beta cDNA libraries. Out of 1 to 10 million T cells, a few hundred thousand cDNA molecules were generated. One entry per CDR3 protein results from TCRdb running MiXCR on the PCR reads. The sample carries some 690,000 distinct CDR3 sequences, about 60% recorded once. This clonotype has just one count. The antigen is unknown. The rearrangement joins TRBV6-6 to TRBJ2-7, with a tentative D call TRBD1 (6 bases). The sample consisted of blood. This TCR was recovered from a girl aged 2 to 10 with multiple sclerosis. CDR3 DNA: TGTGCCAGCAGTTCGGACCGGGACACGGAATTGGTGTACGAGCAGTACTTC. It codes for CASSSDRDTELVYEQYF.